The 19 T cell receptor beta chains listed next were all sequenced from one sample in a study of T-cell memory formation after mild COVID-19. Via MiXCR, TCRdb re-called the 5' RACE reads, giving one row per CDR3 protein. Among about 110,000 distinct CDR3 sequences listed, roughly a sixth were seen once. Sequencing was carried out using PBMCs or a T cell subset sorted from them (not recorded which). These receptors came from a man between 18 and 29 years old who had mild COVID-19 (a few samples of this study predate the infection). Cell type and time point are not known.

V is TRBV10-3 and J is TRBJ1-1; TRBD1 agrees at 9 bases. In germline, CDR1 is ENHRY, CDR2 SYGVKD. CDR3 length: 15 amino acids. V shed 2 bases and J 3 bases; nucleotides not matched to a gene: 4. CDR3 nucleotides: TGTGCCATCAGTGAGAGGACAGGGGTGGACACTGAAGCTTTCTTT. Protein product: CAISERTGVDTEAFF.

This clonotype was counted many times. The chain recombines TRBV5-1 with TRBJ2-7, with D tentatively TRBD2 (6 bases). This CDR3 is 15 amino acids long. Trimming left V 3 bases short and J 5 bases short, with 18 bases between. CDR1 is SGHRS and CDR2 is YFSETQ in the germline V gene. Written as DNA, the CDR3 is TGCGCCAGCAGCTCGACGGGGCGGCCGGGGGACGAGCAGTACGTC. It yields the protein CASSSTGRPGDEQYV.

The table lists this clonotype with a few counts. The chain uses TRBV5-1 and TRBJ2-6, with D unresolved. The CDR3 has 14 residues. V lost 6 bases, J lost 2 bases, and 9 bases lay in between. CDR1 and CDR2 from the germline V gene are SGHRS and YFSETQ. The CDR3 region has the DNA TGCGCCAGCATGGTGGACCCTGGGGCCAACGTCCTGACTTTC. Protein: CASMVDPGANVLTF.

This clonotype was counted a few times. The chain joins TRBV15 to TRBJ2-5, with a tentative D call TRBD2 (5 bases). Germline lookup yields CDR1 LNHNV and CDR2 YYDKDF (reference sequence). This CDR3 is built from 18 residues. V was shortened by 0 bases and J by 2 bases, with 19 bases between the two germline ends. The DNA for the CDR3 is TGTGCCACCAGCAGAGATTCCTCCGCGGGCAGGCCACAAGAGACCCAGTACTTC. Translating it yields CATSRDSSAGRPQETQYF.

This clonotype came up a few times. This chain links TRBV29-1 with TRBJ2-7; TRBD2 might be the D (6 bases). Trimming left V 4 bases short and J 0 bases short, with 10 bases between. This CDR3 is 13 amino acids long. Per germline, CDR1 SQVTM and CDR2 ANQGSEA. CDR3 in DNA: TGCAGCGTTGTCGGGGGAAGCTCCTACGAGCAGTACTTC. It codes for CSVVGGSSYEQYF.

V gene TRBV5-1 combines with J gene TRBJ2-3; no clear D. Trimming removed 4 bases at V and 2 bases at J, with 14 bases between. Germline loops: CDR1 SGHRS, CDR2 YFSETQ. The CDR3 contains 15 residues. The CDR3 loop reads CASSPRVGVTDTQYF. CDR3 coding DNA: TGCGCCAGCAGCCCCCGAGTAGGTGTCACAGATACGCAGTATTTT.

This clonotype was counted between two and nine times. Here the CDR3 DNA reads TGTGCCATCAGTGAGCAACAAGAGACCCAGTACTTC. This encodes CAISEQQETQYF. The chain uses TRBV10-3 and TRBJ2-5, with D hard to call. The germline V gene encodes CDR1 ENHRY and CDR2 SYGVKD. V lost 2 bases to trimming and J lost 2 bases, with 3 bases between them. This CDR3 spans 12 amino acids.

The chain links TRBV27 to TRBJ1-6; 8 bases agree with TRBD1. Germline CDR1 MNHEY, CDR2 SMNVEV (reference sequence). The ends lost 4 bases at V and 6 bases at J; junction bases unmatched: 8. The CDR3 totals 16 residues. CDR3 bases: TGTGCCAGCAGTTCGTTGCAGGGGGCAAGTAATTCACCCCTCCACTTT. It codes for CASSSLQGASNSPLHF.

V is TRBV20-1 and J is TRBJ2-3; D call uncertain. The CDR3 loop spans 12 amino acids. Per the germline V gene, CDR1 is DFQATT and CDR2 is SNEGSKA (reference sequence). Trimming took 6 bases from V and 6 from J, leaving 13 bases between them. This CDR3 reads CSAQKPADTQYF. The CDR3 DNA follows: TGCAGTGCCCAGAAGCCCGCGGATACGCAGTATTTT.

V gene TRBV10-3 combines with J gene TRBJ1-3; D not certain. The CDR3 has 14 residues. V shed 7 bases and J shed 2 bases, with 12 bases lying between them. The germline V gene encodes CDR1 ENHRY and CDR2 SYGVKD. The CDR3: CAIMRDTTGNTIYF. CDR3 bases: TGTGCCATCATGAGGGATACGACTGGAAACACCATATATTTT.

This clonotype has just a few counts. The chain carries TRBV5-1 and TRBJ2-5; tentative D call: TRBD2 (6 bases). Germline V gives CDR1 SGHRS, CDR2 YFSETQ. V lost 5 bases and J lost 7, with 15 bases in between. The CDR3 spans 13 residues. In nucleotides, the CDR3 is TGCGCCAGCAGTAGGGACTTTTCCCGGACCCAGTACTTC. Translation: CASSRDFSRTQYF.

This rearrangement joins TRBV12-3 or TRBV12-4 to TRBJ1-5, with TRBD1 matching over 9 bases. This CDR3 comprises 14 residues. V dropped 2 bases and J dropped 6; count of bases not matched to a gene: 2. The CDR3 DNA is TGTGCCAGCAGTTTACTGGACAGGGGTCAGCCCCAGCATTTT. Translation: CASSLLDRGQPQHF.

The J gene is TRBJ2-1, the V gene TRBV11-2; D remains ambiguous. V shed 1 base and J shed 6 bases, with 7 bases lying between them. Per the germline V gene, CDR1 is SGHAT and CDR2 is FQNNGV. CDR3 length equals 13 residues. The CDR3 nucleotides are TGTGCCAGCAGCTTAGTTGACTGCAATGAGCAGTTCTTC. Protein sequence: CASSLVDCNEQFF.

The chain carries TRBV7-2 and TRBJ1-1, with 7 nucleotides matching TRBD1. The CDR3 contains 13 residues. The junction had 11 bases not matched to a gene; V was cut back by 5 bases and J by 11 bases. Germline V lookup: CDR1 SGHTA, CDR2 FQGNSA. CDR3 nucleotide sequence: TGTGCCAGCAGCCCACGGGACAGTCCCGGGGCTTTCTTT. Translating it yields CASSPRDSPGAFF.

This chain links TRBV5-5 with TRBJ2-5; D uncertain. V was clipped by 4 bases and J by 10 bases, with 26 bases between them. CDR1 SGHKS and CDR2 YYEKEE come from the germline V gene (reference sequence). The CDR3 consists of 16 residues. The CDR3 DNA is TGTGCCAGCAGCCGAACGGCCCCAGCAGTTCTAGAGTGCCAGTACTTC. Its protein product is CASSRTAPAVLECQYF.

In this sample, this clonotype is medium-sized. The chain links TRBV7-2 to TRBJ2-3, with TRBD2 matching 11 bases. The CDR3 runs 16 residues. Looked up from germline, CDR1 is SGHTA and CDR2 is FQGNSA. Unmatched junction bases numbered 7, after V lost 3 bases and J lost 5 bases. The CDR3 nucleotides read TGTGCCAGCAGCTTGCACCGACTAGCGGGGCAAGATACGCAGTATTTT. Translated, it gives CASSLHRLAGQDTQYF.

The chain combines TRBV4-2 with TRBJ2-7; D unresolved. V was shortened by 3 bases and J by 6 bases, with 9 bases between the two germline ends. CDR1 and CDR2 from the germline V gene are LGHNA and YNFKEQ. There are 12 residues in the CDR3. Here the CDR3 reads CASSQETSEQYF. The CDR3 bases are TGTGCCAGCAGCCAGGAGACATCCGAGCAGTACTTC.

There are a few counts of this clonotype. V is TRBV7-2 and J is TRBJ1-1; 8 bases align to TRBD1. V lost 5 bases to trimming and J lost 0 bases; unmatched junction nucleotides: 5. There are 15 residues in the CDR3. The germline V gene encodes CDR1 SGHTA and CDR2 FQGNSA. CDR3 region: CASSPGDRLNTEAFF. The CDR3 DNA is TGTGCCAGCAGCCCTGGGGACAGGCTGAACACTGAAGCTTTCTTT. Together with reference TRBV7-2 and TRBJ1-1, the CDR3 gives the full variable domain: GAGVSQSPSNKVTEKGKDVELRCDPISGHTALYWYRQSLGQGLEFLIYFQGNSAPDKSGLPSDRFSAERTGGSVSTLTIQRTQQEDSAVYLCASSPGDRLNTEAFFGQGTRLTVV.

CDR3 nucleotide sequence: TGTGCCAGCAGCTGGCGGGGGGCTGGGACTGAAGCTTTCTTT. Translation gives CASSWRGAGTEAFF. The chain recombines TRBV7-8 with TRBJ1-1; tentative D call: TRBD1 (6 bases). The CDR3 sequence is 14 residues long. CDR1 is SGHVS and CDR2 is FQNEAQ in the germline V gene. Trimming took off 4 bases at V and 5 bases at J, with 14 bases between the two ends.